This T cell receptor beta chain was sequenced for a study of long-term antiretroviral therapy in people with HIV. This was the immunoSEQ v3.0 assay at survey level. TCRdb's table, derived via immunoSEQ multiplex PCR, lists solely in-frame clones and lacks some. The sample has 35,000 or so clones; approximately 81% are singletons. This CDR3 region has 15 residues. V lost 3 bases to trimming and J lost 5 bases, with 17 bases between them. CDR1 and CDR2 (germline): SGDLS, YYNGEE. There was at least one pre-ART PBMC sample for each donor, plus at least two post-ART PBMC samples. Sample: unsorted PBMCs, taken about 2.7 years before starting antiretroviral therapy. The genes are TRBV9 and TRBJ2-5; D is uncertain. This receptor was identified in a woman in her 30s with HIV. The CDR3 nucleotides read TGTGCCAGCAGCGCCGCCGGGCCTCGTTCGGAGACCCAGTACTTC. Protein product: CASSAAGPRSETQYF.